The source of this T cell receptor (beta chain) is a study of shared clonotypes between healthy human individuals. As for the study in general: Researchers assigned three CD4 naive, three CD4 memory, two CD8 naive and one CD8 memory plate to each donor.

From germline, CDR1 is SGHVS and CDR2 FQNEAQ. The CDR3 runs 14 residues. Trimming left V 4 bases short and J 1 base short, with 8 bases between. Naive-designated CD8 cells lacked CD45RO, were positively enriched for CCR7, and omitted terminally differentiated effector memory CD45RA+ cells. Using immunoSEQ multiplex PCR, the repertoire was profiled, and TCRdb retains in-frame clones only, with some absent. The top ten hold 1.5% to 2% of the sample, which has over 2,000,000 clones, approximately 92% seen once. The sequence came from a man aged 18 to 35 in good health. Some clones in this sample may be carry-over from other donors' samples. This rearrangement joins TRBV7-8 to TRBJ1-5; unclear D gene. The sequenced sample was naive CD8+ T cells from PBMCs. The CDR3: CASSSHSSNQPQHF. The CDR3 bases are TGTGCCAGCAGCTCTCATTCAAGCAATCAGCCCCAGCATTTT.